Described below is a single T cell receptor (beta chain) sequence and its context. The antigen it binds to is not known. The sample holds no much larger clone one base away, and base qualities are not on file. The immunoSEQ Assay, a bias-controlled multiplex PCR, was used to amplify TCRbeta CDR3 regions from genomic DNA. The published analysis was carried out like this. Within the assay, amplification of reference gene primers was used to estimate how many nucleated cells each sample contained. To quantify the absolute abundance of each unique TCRbeta CDR3 rearrangement, sequence reads were collapsed and filtered. Productive Simpson clonality was computed per sample as the square root of Simpson's diversity index over productive rearrangements. Here the immuneACCESS table is served through TCRdb, limited to in-frame sequences with V and J called. Missing clones are a known gap in these copies; in checked studies unresolved V genes cover under half, and the rest lacks a known reason. V and J calls and clone size are copied from that table; D and trimming were computed from the DNA. This sample lists under 250,000 clones; approximately 82% were detected once. 10% to 15% of the sample rests with the top ten.

The sample belongs to a study of blood T cell repertoires in COVID-19 (dated by TCRdb to 2018 to 2021). A note on the overall study: Collaborator samples came from the United States, Italy and Spain and covered acute and convalescent phases of COVID-19. The prospective study material was composed of cDNA or gDNA derived from T cells, B-cell-depleted T cells, or PBMCs. A de-identified subject ID, COVID-19 status, age in years and sex were almost always included in the sample metadata. The samples were drawn from the first 160 participants of the ongoing ImmuneRACE study and from 1,254 subjects provided by 6 global collaborators. Deeply sampled blood TCRbeta repertoires from subjects exposed to, actively infected with, or recovered from COVID-19 were included in the dataset. The repertoires were made available in a free public database intended to serve as a resource for research on the immune response to SARS-CoV-2. Where available, HLA class I and class II types were obtained from metadata supplied by the sample provider rather than from assay-based typing.

Whole blood was collected in K2EDTA tubes by collaborating institutions according to the institutions' own protocols. For TCRbeta analysis, collaborator samples were shipped as frozen whole blood, as isolated PBMCs, or as DNA extracted from either sample type. The full study reports these points: The quantity of clinical and demographic metadata differed by source and by participant and was supplied without curation.

The germline V gene yields SNHLY for CDR1 and FYNNEI for CDR2. The V end loses 6 bases and the J end loses 5 bases, and a stretch of 11 bases separates them. Taken from cysteine to phenylalanine, the CDR3 has 12 residues. The entry retains the CDR3 DNA only, 36 bases that are in frame from base 1. The sequenced sample consisted of peripheral blood. The TCR sequence derives from a woman aged 40 to 49 with acute or convalescent COVID-19. Recombination linked TRBV2 to TRBJ2-7; the D gene assignment is ambiguous. CDR3 sequence: CASRDLADEQYF. The nucleotide sequence reads as follows: TGTGCCAGCAGAGACTTAGCCGACGAGCAGTACTTC.